These 27 T cell receptor beta chains came from one sample sequenced in a study of blood T cell repertoires in COVID-19. Profiling relied on immunoSEQ multiplex PCR, and the TCRdb table lists in-frame clones only, not all of them. The table records roughly 260,000 clones, more than 70% of them present only once. Sequenced material: peripheral blood. These receptors originate from a woman between 50 and 59 years old with acute or convalescent COVID-19.

The V gene is TRBV19, the J gene TRBJ2-1, with D tentatively TRBD1 (6 bases). Trimming took 3 bases from V and 8 from J, leaving 17 bases between them. CDR1 is LNHDA, CDR2 SQIVND, per germline (reference sequence). The CDR3 covers 15 residues. CDR3 coding DNA: TGTGCCAGTAGTATCTGGACAGTAGCGAGAGATGAGCAGTTCTTC. Its protein product is CASSIWTVARDEQFF. The full variable domain, rest sourced from reference TRBV19 and TRBJ2-1, is DGGITQSPKYLFRKEGQNVTLSCEQNLNHDAMYWYRQDPGQGLRLIYYSQIVNDFQKGDIAEGYSVSREKKESFPLTVTSAQKNPTAFYLCASSIWTVARDEQFFGPGTRLTVL.

The chain uses TRBV2 and TRBJ1-2; D not certain. The germline CDR1 and CDR2 sequences are SNHLY and FYNNEI. The CDR3 runs to 14 residues. Trimming took 6 bases from V and 0 from J, leaving 11 bases between them. The DNA of the CDR3 is TGTGCCAGCAGAAAACCTTACACTAACTATGGCTACACCTTC. Encoded protein: CASRKPYTNYGYTF.

The chain joins TRBV5-1 to TRBJ2-1; 7 positions agree with TRBD2. Losses at the gene ends were 5 bases for V and 1 base for J; bases not matched to a gene: 0. The CDR3 sequence is 13 residues long. Germline V gives CDR1 SGHRS, CDR2 YFSETQ. The CDR3 reads CASRRESYNEQFF. In DNA, the CDR3 is TGCGCCAGCAGGCGGGAGTCCTACAATGAGCAGTTCTTC.

This clone came up a few times. The chain employs TRBV30 and TRBJ1-1; 8 bases align to TRBD1. Germline values: CDR1 GTSNPN, CDR2 SVGIG (reference sequence). V trimming: 4 bases; J trimming: 5 bases; junction bases outside the gene matches: 3. CDR3 length: 12 residues. The CDR3 DNA sequence: TGTGCCTGGACAGGGGGCTGGACTGAAGCTTTCTTT. Translated, it gives CAWTGGWTEAFF. Full variable domain (outside the CDR3, taken from reference TRBV30 and TRBJ1-1): SQTIHQWPATLVQPVGSPLSLECTVEGTSNPNLYWYRQAAGRGLQLLFYSVGIGQISSEVPQNLSASRPQDRQFILSSKKLLLSDSGFYLCAWTGGWTEAFFGQGTRLTVV.

The chain is built from TRBV7-9 and TRBJ2-1; perhaps TRBD2 as D (5 bases). The V gene lost 0 bases and the J gene lost 8 bases, with 11 bases spanning the gap. Germline values: CDR1 SEHNR, CDR2 FQNEAQ (reference sequence). The length of the CDR3 is 14 residues. The DNA of the CDR3 is TGTGCCAGCAGCTTAGCGCTCCGGGGTGATGAGCAGTTCTTC. It specifies CASSLALRGDEQFF.

This clone was counted between two and nine times. The V call is TRBV15, the J call TRBJ1-1, with 8 bases fitting TRBD1. Germline V lookup: CDR1 LNHNV, CDR2 YYDKDF (reference sequence). V lost 2 bases, J lost 4 bases, and 3 bases stayed unmatched. The CDR3 has 14 amino acids. For the CDR3, the DNA is TGTGCCACCAGCAGAAAGACAGGGGTCACTGAAGCTTTCTTT. It is translated as CATSRKTGVTEAFF.

The chain couples TRBV5-1 to TRBJ1-2; TRBD1 matches at 7 bases. This CDR3 has 14 residues. V lost 3 bases to trimming and J lost 2 bases; unmatched junction nucleotides: 4. In germline, CDR1 is SGHRS, CDR2 YFSETQ. CDR3 DNA sequence: TGCGCCAGCAGCTGGACAGGCCCCAACTATGGCTACACCTTC. This gives the protein CASSWTGPNYGYTF.

The sample holds a few counts of this clone. This chain uses TRBV5-1 with TRBJ2-7, with 7 positions matching TRBD1. With V trimmed by 3 bases and J by 5 bases, 8 bases remained unmatched. The germline CDR1 and CDR2 sequences are SGHRS and YFSETQ. The CDR3 spans 14 residues. The CDR3, as DNA: TGCGCCAGCAGCTCGGTGACAGGGAACGACGAGCAGTACTTC. Translation: CASSSVTGNDEQYF.

The CDR3: CASSSSGRSTDTQYF. In DNA, the CDR3 is TGCGCCAGCAGCTCTAGCGGGAGGAGCACAGATACGCAGTATTTT. The V gene is TRBV5-1, the J gene TRBJ2-3, with 11 bases aligning to TRBD2. Germline CDR1 is SGHRS and CDR2 is YFSETQ. The CDR3 loop spans 15 amino acids. V was clipped by 3 bases and J by 0 bases; unmatched bases: 0.

The chain joins TRBV10-1 to TRBJ1-1, with TRBD1 matching over 7 bases. The CDR3 length is 15 residues. Germline V gene lookup returns CDR1 WNHNN and CDR2 SYGVQD (reference sequence). The V segment lost 2 bases and the J segment 6 bases; nucleotides outside the gene matches: 9. The CDR3 bases are TGCGCCAGCAGTGAGGGGGACAGATTTTTATCTGAAGCTTTCTTT. It codes for CASSEGDRFLSEAFF.

CDR3 coding DNA: TGTGCCAGCAGTGGGAGTAGGGGGTCGGGCAATCAGCCCCAGCATTTT. It specifies CASSGSRGSGNQPQHF. The J gene is TRBJ1-5, the V gene TRBV28; tentatively, D is TRBD1 (6 bases). V lost 5 bases, J lost 2 bases, and 16 bases lay in between. The CDR3 consists of 16 residues. Per germline, CDR1 MDHEN and CDR2 SYDVKM. Full variable domain (remainder filled in from reference TRBV28 and TRBJ1-5): DVKVTQSSRYLVKRTGEKVFLECVQDMDHENMFWYRQDPGLGLRLIYFSYDVKMKEKGDIPEGYSVSREKKERFSLILESASTNQTSMYLCASSGSRGSGNQPQHFGDGTRLSIL.

On this clone: Other DNA sequences in this sample translate to the same CDR3. The chain combines TRBV9 with TRBJ2-1, with 12 bases lining up with TRBD2. With V trimmed by 7 bases and J by 1 base, 3 bases remained unmatched. CDR1 is SGDLS and CDR2 is YYNGEE in the germline V gene. The CDR3 is 15 residues long. The CDR3 spells CASSGTSGSYNEQFF. The CDR3 DNA reads TGTGCCAGCTCCGGGACTAGCGGGTCCTACAATGAGCAGTTCTTC.

This chain's CDR3 is CASSVATGTGTANTGELFF. The CDR3 DNA follows: TGTGCCAGCAGCGTAGCTACAGGGACCGGGACAGCGAACACCGGGGAGCTGTTTTTT. The genes are TRBV9 and TRBJ2-2, with TRBD1 matching 7 bases. This CDR3 comprises 19 residues. Germline V gene lookup returns CDR1 SGDLS and CDR2 YYNGEE. With 0 bases clipped from V and 0 bases from J, the junction kept 11 bases outside the gene matches.

The chain combines TRBV7-2 with TRBJ1-5, with D perhaps matching TRBD1 (5 bases). CDR3 length equals 16 residues. The germline V and J ends were trimmed by 3 bases and 4 bases, with 16 bases remaining between them. Germline V gives CDR1 SGHTA, CDR2 FQGNSA. CDR3 bases: TGTGCCAGCAGCTTCCAGGGTATGAGGTTAAATCAGCCCCAGCATTTT. It is translated as CASSFQGMRLNQPQHF.

This clone has only a few counts. This sequence joins TRBV5-4 and TRBJ2-5, with D perhaps matching TRBD2 (7 bases). V was clipped by 4 bases and J by 0 bases, with 13 bases between them. Germline V gene lookup returns CDR1 SGHNT and CDR2 YYREEE (reference sequence). This CDR3 contains 15 residues. The CDR3 DNA follows: TGTGCCAGCAGCCCCCGGGGGGCTAACCAAGAGACCCAGTACTTC. It is translated as CASSPRGANQETQYF.

The chain employs TRBV18 and TRBJ2-6; possibly TRBD1 for D (6 bases). The CDR3 contains 17 residues. Germline V gene lookup returns CDR1 KGHSH and CDR2 LQKENI. V lost 4 bases and J lost 0, with 13 bases in between. The CDR3 DNA reads TGTGCCAGCTCACAAACCCGGACAGTCTCTGGGGCCAACGTCCTGACTTTC. This sequence encodes CASSQTRTVSGANVLTF.

J is TRBJ1-2 and V is TRBV6-1, with D uncertain. CDR3 size: 14 residues. The germline gives CDR1 MNHNS, CDR2 SASEGT. The V end lost 3 bases, the J end lost 8 bases, and 16 bases lay between the germline ends. CDR3 sequence (DNA): TGTGCCAGCAGTGATCTTGCGGCAGTTGGCGGCTACACCTTC. It translates to CASSDLAAVGGYTF.

The chain has TRBV6-1 and TRBJ2-2; 7 bases are shared with TRBD1. The CDR3 runs to 17 residues. With V trimmed by 4 bases and J by 3 bases, 11 bases remained unmatched. The germline CDR1 and CDR2 sequences are MNHNS and SASEGT. The CDR3 protein is CASSAPDRAEDTGELFF. CDR3 in DNA: TGTGCCAGCAGTGCTCCAGACAGGGCTGAAGACACCGGGGAGCTGTTTTTT.

This rearrangement joins TRBV2 to TRBJ2-3, with 7 bases aligning to TRBD1. CDR1 is SNHLY, CDR2 FYNNEI, per germline. This CDR3 has 14 residues. With 6 bases clipped from V and 0 bases from J, the junction kept 3 bases outside the gene matches. The DNA of the CDR3 is TGTGCCAGCAGGGGACAGCCAAGCACAGATACGCAGTATTTT. This sequence encodes CASRGQPSTDTQYF.

The chain joins TRBV2 to TRBJ2-5; TRBD2 might be the D (6 bases). Germline values: CDR1 SNHLY, CDR2 FYNNEI. CDR3 length: 14 residues. Trimming took off 4 bases at V and 5 bases at J, with 14 bases between the two ends. DNA for the CDR3: TGTGCCAGCAGTGTAGGAGGGGTTGGTGAGACCCAGTACTTC. Encoded protein: CASSVGGVGETQYF. The full variable domain, its missing parts supplied by reference TRBV2 and TRBJ2-5, is EPEVTQTPSHQVTQMGQEVILRCVPISNHLYFYWYRQILGQKVEFLVSFYNNEISEKSEIFDDQFSVERPDGSNFTLKIRSTKLEDSAMYFCASSVGGVGETQYFGPGTRLLVL.

The J gene is TRBJ2-7, the V gene TRBV3-1 (or the pseudogene TRBV3-2); D is unclear. Trimming removed 2 bases from V and 3 bases from J, with 8 bases in between. Germline lookup yields CDR1 LGHDT and CDR2 YNNKEL (reference sequence). CDR3 size: 13 residues. As DNA, the CDR3 is TGTGCCAGCAGCCAACCACAGAACTACGAGCAGTACTTC. Protein: CASSQPQNYEQYF.

The genes are TRBV6-5 and TRBJ1-4; D not certain. Trimming removed 2 bases from V and 5 bases from J, with 12 bases in between. This CDR3 region has 15 residues. Germline V lookup: CDR1 MNHEY, CDR2 SVGAGI. CDR3 nucleotides: TGTGCCAGCAGTTACGATTACAGCCAGAATGAAAAACTGTTTTTT. Translating gives CASSYDYSQNEKLFF.

The gene calls are TRBV7-2 and TRBJ2-7; D call uncertain. V was trimmed by 5 bases and J by 2 bases, leaving 10 bases between them. The CDR3 extends over 13 amino acids. The germline gives CDR1 SGHTA, CDR2 FQGNSA. The CDR3 bases are TGTGCCAGCAGCCCTACTCCAACCTACGAGCAGTACTTC. Residues: CASSPTPTYEQYF.

The rearrangement joins TRBV5-8 to TRBJ2-5; 16 bases line up with TRBD2. The germline CDR1 and CDR2 sequences are SGHTS and YDEGEE. Trimming removed 3 bases from V and 5 bases from J; junction bases left unmatched: 7. The length of the CDR3 is 17 residues. The chain's CDR3 is CASSYRGLAGGLETQYF. CDR3 nucleotides: TGTGCCAGCAGCTACAGGGGACTAGCGGGAGGGCTGGAGACCCAGTACTTC.

CDR3 protein: CASSYKDRIAKNIQYF. The CDR3 DNA is TGTGCCAGCAGTTACAAAGACAGGATAGCCAAAAACATTCAGTACTTC. The chain uses TRBV6-6 and TRBJ2-4; a weak D match, TRBD1 (6 bases). The CDR3 has 16 residues. V was shortened by 2 bases and J by 0 bases, with 11 bases between the two germline ends. Germline assignment: CDR1 MNHNY and CDR2 SVGAGI (reference sequence).

The chain links TRBV27 to TRBJ1-4; 10 positions match TRBD1. The CDR3 is made up of 15 amino acids. Germline assignment: CDR1 MNHEY and CDR2 SMNVEV (reference sequence). V dropped 6 bases and J dropped 7; count of bases not matched to a gene: 8. CDR3 amino acids: CASSPLDRGIEKLFF. The CDR3 nucleotides read TGTGCCAGCAGCCCACTGGACAGGGGGATTGAAAAACTGTTTTTT.

The rearrangement uses TRBV1 and TRBJ1-5; TRBD1, as called in the table, went unchecked against the DNA. TRBV1 is given as a pseudogene. This CDR3 contains 18 residues. The CDR3 DNA reads as TGCACCAGCAGCCAGGGGCAACCCGGGACAGGGGGCCATCAGCCCCAGCATTTT. Its translation is CTSSQGQPGTGGHQPQHF.